A single sample is the source of the 17 T cell receptor beta chains below, sequenced in a study of blood T cell repertoires in COVID-19. Sequencing used immunoSEQ multiplex PCR; TCRdb keeps in-frame clones, though not all of them. This sample has 170,000 or so clones; approximately 87% occur once, and the top ten carry roughly 0.9%. The sample comprised peripheral blood. These receptors came from a woman aged 18 to 35 who had recovered from COVID-19.

This rearrangement joins TRBV7-9 to TRBJ2-1; 9 nucleotides agree with TRBD2. CDR1 is SEHNR, CDR2 FQNEAQ, per germline (reference sequence). The trim removed 6 bases at V and 0 bases at J, leaving 12 bases unmatched. This CDR3 is 18 amino acids long. CDR3 coding DNA: TGTGCCAGCAGTCTGACTAGCGGAACAACCCGCTCCTACAATGAGCAGTTCTTC. Its translation is CASSLTSGTTRSYNEQFF.

This chain connects TRBV5-4 to TRBJ2-7; 8 bases match TRBD1. Germline lookup yields CDR1 SGHNT and CDR2 YYREEE (reference sequence). The CDR3 loop spans 13 amino acids. Trimming removed 4 bases from V and 3 bases from J; junction bases left unmatched: 3. CDR3 loop: CASSPGQVYEQYF. CDR3 nucleotides: TGTGCCAGCAGCCCGGGACAGGTCTACGAGCAGTACTTC.

The J gene is TRBJ2-1, the V gene TRBV6-5; tentatively, D is TRBD2 (6 bases). V gave up 6 bases and J gave up 4 bases, with 13 bases separating them. The CDR3 has 14 residues. Germline V CDR1 and CDR2: MNHEY, SVGAGI. CDR3 sequence: CASREEGFYNEQFF. CDR3 coding DNA: TGTGCCAGCAGGGAGGAGGGGTTTTACAATGAGCAGTTCTTC.

This sequence joins TRBV9 and TRBJ2-4; D is perhaps TRBD1 (5 bases). Germline-derived CDR1 and CDR2 are SGDLS and YYNGEE. V lost 5 bases, J lost 0 bases, and 12 bases lay in between. The CDR3 runs 15 residues. CDR3: CASSTIGQAKNIQYF. CDR3 DNA: TGTGCCAGCAGTACTATAGGACAAGCCAAAAACATTCAGTACTTC.

The chain is built from TRBV5-4 and TRBJ1-2; D may be TRBD1 (6 bases). V was pared by 3 bases and J by 5 bases, with 20 bases between. There are 16 residues in the CDR3. CDR1 and CDR2 from the germline V gene are SGHNT and YYREEE (reference sequence). The CDR3 spells CASSSAEETGLYGYTF. The CDR3, as DNA: TGTGCCAGCAGCTCGGCAGAAGAGACAGGTCTTTATGGCTACACCTTC.

CDR3 amino acids: CATSDFSDRGNNEQFF. DNA of the CDR3: TGTGCCACCAGTGATTTCTCGGACAGGGGGAACAATGAGCAGTTCTTC. The chain recombines TRBV24-1 with TRBJ2-1, with 10 bases lining up with TRBD1. This CDR3 comprises 16 residues. V lost 1 base, J lost 5 bases, and 4 bases stayed unmatched. Per the germline V gene, CDR1 is KGHDR and CDR2 is SFDVKD.

The chain has TRBV5-1 and TRBJ2-6; 7 bases fit TRBD1. Germline loops: CDR1 SGHRS, CDR2 YFSETQ. The V segment lost 10 bases and the J segment 0 bases; nucleotides outside the gene matches: 10. The CDR3 is 16 amino acids. The CDR3 reads CASCRGQYSGANVLTF. CDR3 in DNA: TGCGCCTCCTGCCGGGGACAGTACTCTGGGGCCAACGTCCTGACTTTC.

This chain joins TRBV18 and TRBJ1-2, with D uncertain. V dropped 3 bases and J dropped 1 base, with 6 bases sitting between them. The germline V gene encodes CDR1 KGHSH and CDR2 LQKENI. The CDR3 sequence is 13 residues long. The CDR3 is CASSPAFNYGYTF. For the CDR3, the DNA is TGTGCCAGCTCACCGGCCTTTAACTATGGCTACACCTTC.

The chain is built from TRBV30 and TRBJ2-1; tentatively, D is TRBD1 (5 bases). The CDR3 extends over 11 amino acids. Germline V gene sequence: CDR1 GTSNPN, CDR2 SVGIG (reference sequence). Trimming removed 2 bases at V and 9 bases at J, with 8 bases between. CDR3 DNA: TGTGCCTGGAGTCATAGGGGTGAGCAGTTCTTC. This encodes CAWSHRGEQFF. Combining the CDR3 with reference TRBV30 and TRBJ2-1 gives the whole variable domain SQTIHQWPATLVQPVGSPLSLECTVEGTSNPNLYWYRQAAGRGLQLLFYSVGIGQISSEVPQNLSASRPQDRQFILSSKKLLLSDSGFYLCAWSHRGEQFFGPGTRLTVL.

This chain links TRBV7-3 with TRBJ2-1; the match to TRBD1 covers 7 bases. This CDR3 contains 15 residues. V lost 2 bases, J lost 6 bases, and 7 bases stayed unmatched. Germline loops: CDR1 SGHTA, CDR2 FQGTGA. The CDR3 coding sequence is TGTGCCAGCAGCTTAGGACAGGTGCCAGGCAATGAGCAGTTCTTC. Translated: CASSLGQVPGNEQFF.

J is TRBJ1-6 and V is TRBV5-1; D call uncertain. Germline V lookup: CDR1 SGHRS, CDR2 YFSETQ. V lost 0 bases, J lost 3 bases, and 7 bases lay in between. The CDR3 is 15 residues long. The CDR3 protein is CASSLGQFYNSPLHF. Written as DNA, the CDR3 is TGCGCCAGCAGCTTGGGGCAGTTCTATAATTCACCCCTCCACTTT.

This clone was picked up a small number of times. This sequence joins TRBV5-1 and TRBJ2-5; 11 bases match TRBD1. Germline CDR1 reads SGHRS; CDR2 reads YFSETQ. Germline trimming cut 3 bases from V and 4 bases from J; bases unmatched to any gene: 8. The CDR3 has 16 residues. For the CDR3, the DNA is TGCGCCAGCAGCTCCGGGACAGGGGGAGTTCGAGAGACCCAGTACTTC. It translates to CASSSGTGGVRETQYF.

The chain uses TRBV9 and TRBJ2-5, with D perhaps TRBD2 (5 bases). Germline CDR1 SGDLS, CDR2 YYNGEE. CDR3 length equals 15 residues. V was shortened by 4 bases and J by 3 bases, with 16 bases between the two germline ends. CDR3 in DNA: TGTGCCAGCAGCACTTCCCCCACTAGGGAAGAGACCCAGTACTTC. Translating it yields CASSTSPTREETQYF.

The CDR3 spells CASSQGQGETEAFF. The DNA for the CDR3 is TGTGCCAGCAGCCAAGGACAGGGAGAAACTGAAGCTTTCTTT. The V and J genes are TRBV3-1 (or the pseudogene TRBV3-2) and TRBJ1-1; the match to TRBD1 covers 7 bases. Germline V gives CDR1 LGHDT, CDR2 YNNKEL (reference sequence). V was clipped by 1 base and J by 5 bases; unmatched bases: 4. The CDR3 sequence is 14 residues long.

This clone was detected only once. This chain joins TRBV29-1 and TRBJ1-1, with D unresolved. The V and J ends lost 7 bases and 5 bases respectively, with 8 bases between them. The CDR3 runs 10 residues. The germline gives CDR1 SQVTM, CDR2 ANQGSEA. The CDR3 nucleotides are TGCAGCGCCCGCGTGACTGAAGCTTTCTTT. It codes for CSARVTEAFF.

This chain joins TRBV19 and TRBJ2-5; D is possibly TRBD1 (6 bases). The CDR3 is 17 residues long. Germline V CDR1 and CDR2: LNHDA, SQIVND (reference sequence). V lost 3 bases and J lost 0, with 17 bases in between. The CDR3 region has the DNA TGTGCCAGTAGTATCTCTTTTTTGGACAGATACCAAGAGACCCAGTACTTC. Amino acids: CASSISFLDRYQETQYF.

The J gene is TRBJ1-4, the V gene TRBV5-1; TRBD1 might be the D (6 bases). With 3 bases removed from V and 5 bases from J, the gap between germline ends came to 11 bases. The CDR3 spans 14 residues. Germline CDR1 reads SGHRS; CDR2 reads YFSETQ. As DNA, the CDR3 is TGCGCCAGCAGCTCGACAGGCCGAAATGAAAAACTGTTTTTT. The encoded protein is CASSSTGRNEKLFF.